This TCR beta chain comes out of a study of blood T cell repertoires in COVID-19. About the research overall: COVID-19 samples from acute and convalescent phases originated in the United States, Italy and Spain.

This CDR3 contains 14 residues. The germline V gene has CDR1 SGHVS and CDR2 FNYEAQ. V lost 3 bases and J 2 bases, leaving 8 bases between the germline ends. Produced via immunoSEQ multiplex PCR; TCRdb's table is partial and in-frame only. The sample gives about 110,000 clones, under 75% of which show up once; around 7.3% is in the top ten. Sequenced: peripheral blood. This chain links TRBV7-6 with TRBJ1-3; D may be TRBD1 (5 bases). The source is a woman in her fifties or sixties with acute or convalescent COVID-19. The CDR3 is CASSLGGAGNTIYF. CDR3 DNA sequence: TGTGCCAGCAGCTTGGGGGGTGCTGGAAACACCATATATTTT.